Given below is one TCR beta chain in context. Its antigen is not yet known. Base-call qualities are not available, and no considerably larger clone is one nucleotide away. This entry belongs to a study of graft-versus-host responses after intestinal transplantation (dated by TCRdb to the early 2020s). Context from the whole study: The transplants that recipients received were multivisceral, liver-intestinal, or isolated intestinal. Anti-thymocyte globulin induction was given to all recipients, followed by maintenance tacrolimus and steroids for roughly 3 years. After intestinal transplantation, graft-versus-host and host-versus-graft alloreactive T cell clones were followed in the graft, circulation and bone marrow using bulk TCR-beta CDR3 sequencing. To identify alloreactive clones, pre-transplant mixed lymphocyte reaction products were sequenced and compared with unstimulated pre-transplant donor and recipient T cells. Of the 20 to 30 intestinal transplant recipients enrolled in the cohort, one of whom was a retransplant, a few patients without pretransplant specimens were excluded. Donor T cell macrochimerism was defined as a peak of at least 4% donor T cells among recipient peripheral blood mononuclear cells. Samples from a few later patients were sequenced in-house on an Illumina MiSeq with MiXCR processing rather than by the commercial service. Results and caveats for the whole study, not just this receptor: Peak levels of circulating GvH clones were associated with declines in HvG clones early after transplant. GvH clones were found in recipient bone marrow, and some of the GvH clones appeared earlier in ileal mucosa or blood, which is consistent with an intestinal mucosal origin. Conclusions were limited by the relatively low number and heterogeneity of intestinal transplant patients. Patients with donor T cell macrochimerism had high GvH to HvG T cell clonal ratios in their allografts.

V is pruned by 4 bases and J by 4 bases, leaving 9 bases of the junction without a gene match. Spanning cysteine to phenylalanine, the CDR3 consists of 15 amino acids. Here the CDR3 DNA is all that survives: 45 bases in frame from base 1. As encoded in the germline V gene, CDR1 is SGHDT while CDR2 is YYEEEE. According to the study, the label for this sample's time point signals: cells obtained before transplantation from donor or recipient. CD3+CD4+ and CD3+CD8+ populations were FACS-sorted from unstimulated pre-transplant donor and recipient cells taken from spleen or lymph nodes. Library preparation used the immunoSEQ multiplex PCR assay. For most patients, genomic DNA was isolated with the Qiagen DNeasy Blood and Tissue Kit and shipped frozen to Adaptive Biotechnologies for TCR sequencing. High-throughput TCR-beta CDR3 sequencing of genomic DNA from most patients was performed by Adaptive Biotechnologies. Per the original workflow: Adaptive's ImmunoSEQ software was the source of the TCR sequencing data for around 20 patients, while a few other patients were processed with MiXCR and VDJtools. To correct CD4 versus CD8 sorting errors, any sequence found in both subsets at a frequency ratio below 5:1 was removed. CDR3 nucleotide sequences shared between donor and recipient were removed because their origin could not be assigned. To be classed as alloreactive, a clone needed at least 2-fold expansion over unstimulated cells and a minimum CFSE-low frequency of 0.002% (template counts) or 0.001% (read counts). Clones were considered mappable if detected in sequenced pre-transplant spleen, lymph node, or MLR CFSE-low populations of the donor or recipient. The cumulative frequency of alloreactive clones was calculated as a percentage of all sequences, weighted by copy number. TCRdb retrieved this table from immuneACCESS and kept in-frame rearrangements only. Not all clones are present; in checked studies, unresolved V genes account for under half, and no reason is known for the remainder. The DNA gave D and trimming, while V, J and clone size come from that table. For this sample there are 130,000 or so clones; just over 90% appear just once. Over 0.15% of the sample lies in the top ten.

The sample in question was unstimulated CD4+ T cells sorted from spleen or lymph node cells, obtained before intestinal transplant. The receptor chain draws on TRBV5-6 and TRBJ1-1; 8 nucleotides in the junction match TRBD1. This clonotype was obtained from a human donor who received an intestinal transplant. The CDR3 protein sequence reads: CASSQGQGRRTEAFF. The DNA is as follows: TGTGCCAGCAGCCAAGGACAGGGTAGGCGCACTGAAGCTTTCTTT.